The 9 T cell receptor beta chains below were found in one sample sequenced in a study of T cells in localized non-small cell lung cancer. TCRdb's copy holds only in-frame clones and misses some; the assay was immunoSEQ multiplex PCR. This sample has about 34,000 clones, with about nine tenths found just once. The sequencing used peripheral blood, collected before any cancer treatment. Every receptor here comes from a woman between 35 and 75 years old with stage I lung adenocarcinoma.

The V call is TRBV19, the J call TRBJ1-1; maybe TRBD1 (6 bases). Trimming pared 10 bases from V and 4 bases from J, leaving 19 bases between. The CDR3 consists of 14 residues. Germline V gene data show CDR1 as LNHDA and CDR2 as SQIVND (reference sequence). CDR3 in amino acids: CATRNRVSGTEAFF. The DNA of the CDR3 is TGTGCCACCCGGAACAGGGTAAGCGGCACTGAAGCTTTCTTT.

V is TRBV7-9 and J is TRBJ1-4; D gene ambiguous. The germline V gene encodes CDR1 SEHNR and CDR2 FQNEAQ (reference sequence). V gave up 3 bases and J gave up 2 bases, with 7 bases separating them. This CDR3 contains 14 residues. The CDR3 loop is CASSLGQTNEKLFF. As DNA, the CDR3 is TGTGCCAGCAGCTTGGGCCAGACTAATGAAAAACTGTTTTTT. Using reference TRBV7-9 and TRBJ1-4 for the parts outside the CDR3, the full variable domain is DTGVSQNPRHKITKRGQNVTFRCDPISEHNRLYWYRQTLGQGPEFLTYFQNEAQLEKSRLLSDRFSAERPKGSFSTLEIQRTEQGDSAMYLCASSLGQTNEKLFFGSGTQLSVL.

This clone was detected once. V is TRBV15 and J is TRBJ2-3, with a possible D match to TRBD2 (6 bases). This CDR3 spans 17 amino acids. Germline loops: CDR1 LNHNV, CDR2 YYDKDF (reference sequence). The V gene lost 1 base and the J gene lost 0 bases, with 14 bases spanning the gap. The CDR3 region has the DNA TGTGCCACCAGCAGAGGGGAGGTGGGGGGAAGCACAGATACGCAGTATTTT. Translating gives CATSRGEVGGSTDTQYF.

The chain joins TRBV5-1 to TRBJ2-3; no clear D. Trimming removed 1 base at V and 0 bases at J, with 6 bases between. The CDR3 spans 14 residues. Germline CDR1 reads SGHRS; CDR2 reads YFSETQ. In nucleotides, the CDR3 is TGCGCCAGCAGCTTGATGCGGAGCACAGATACGCAGTATTTT. Its translation is CASSLMRSTDTQYF.

This rearrangement joins TRBV7-8 to TRBJ2-1; 7 nucleotides align to TRBD2. With 3 bases clipped from V and 6 bases from J, the junction kept 8 bases outside the gene matches. This CDR3 is 15 amino acids long. The germline gives CDR1 SGHVS, CDR2 FQNEAQ. CDR3 amino acids: CASSLRLAGGNEQFF. As DNA, the CDR3 is TGTGCCAGCAGCTTGAGACTAGCCGGGGGCAATGAGCAGTTCTTC.

The J gene is TRBJ1-2, the V gene TRBV5-4, with D perhaps matching TRBD1 (5 bases). Between the trimmed V and J ends, which lost 5 bases and 8 bases, there was a span of 22 bases. The CDR3 has 15 amino acids. CDR1 is SGHNT and CDR2 is YYREEE in the germline V gene (reference sequence). The CDR3 DNA is TGTGCCAGCAGATTTGGGGCCAGGGATTTGGTGGGCTACACCTTC. It is translated as CASRFGARDLVGYTF.

The rearrangement uses TRBV6-5 and TRBJ1-5; D is unclear. The CDR3 covers 14 residues. With 8 bases removed from V and 2 bases from J, the gap between germline ends came to 13 bases. Per the germline V gene, CDR1 is MNHEY and CDR2 is SVGAGI. CDR3: CASLTAGGNQPQHF. CDR3 nucleotides: TGTGCCAGCCTAACAGCAGGAGGCAATCAGCCCCAGCATTTT.

V gene TRBV4-1 combines with J gene TRBJ2-1, with a possible D match to TRBD2 (5 bases). This CDR3 spans 17 amino acids. Germline CDR1 is MGHRA and CDR2 is YSYEKL. Trimming removed 6 bases from V and 0 bases from J, with 18 bases in between. CDR3 loop: CASRLEAASSSYNEQFF. CDR3 DNA sequence: TGCGCCAGCAGACTAGAGGCGGCGAGTAGCTCCTACAATGAGCAGTTCTTC.

This chain uses TRBV7-8 with TRBJ1-5; D may be TRBD1 (5 bases). CDR1 and CDR2 (germline): SGHVS, FQNEAQ. The CDR3 totals 17 residues. V was pared by 4 bases and J by 3 bases, with 19 bases between. The CDR3 loop reads CASSWPADSSSNQPQHF. In nucleotides, the CDR3 is TGTGCCAGCAGCTGGCCGGCTGACAGTTCCTCCAATCAGCCCCAGCATTTT.